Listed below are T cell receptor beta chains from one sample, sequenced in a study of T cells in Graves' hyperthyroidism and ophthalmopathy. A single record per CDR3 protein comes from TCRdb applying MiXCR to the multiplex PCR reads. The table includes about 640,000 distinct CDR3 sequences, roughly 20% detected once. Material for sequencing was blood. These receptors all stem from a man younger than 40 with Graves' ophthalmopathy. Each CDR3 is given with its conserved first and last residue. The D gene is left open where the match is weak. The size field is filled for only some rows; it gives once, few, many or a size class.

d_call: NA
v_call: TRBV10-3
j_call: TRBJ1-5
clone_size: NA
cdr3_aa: CAISEDNAFNQPQHF
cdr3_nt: TGTGCCATCAGTGAAGACAACGCCTTCAATCAGCCCCAGCATTTT

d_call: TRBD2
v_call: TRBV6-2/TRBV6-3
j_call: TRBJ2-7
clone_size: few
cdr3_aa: CASSFSREVNYEQYF
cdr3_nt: TGTGCCAGCAGTTTCTCGCGGGAGGTAAACTACGAGCAGTACTTC

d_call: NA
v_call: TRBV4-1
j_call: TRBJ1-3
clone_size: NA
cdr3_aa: CASSPFHREENTIYF
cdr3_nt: TGCGCCAGCAGCCCATTTCACAGGGAGGAAAACACCATATATTTT

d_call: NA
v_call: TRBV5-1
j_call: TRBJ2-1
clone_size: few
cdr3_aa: CASRPDSRSSYNEQFF
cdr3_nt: TGCGCCAGCAGACCAGACTCTCGTAGCTCCTACAATGAGCAGTTCTTC

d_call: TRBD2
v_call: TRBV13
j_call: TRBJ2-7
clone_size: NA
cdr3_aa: CASTRAPTSGSYEQYF
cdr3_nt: TGTGCCAGCACCAGAGCCCCCACTAGCGGCTCCTACGAGCAGTACTTC

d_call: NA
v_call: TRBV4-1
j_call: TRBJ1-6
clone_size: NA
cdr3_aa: CASSQDASYNSPLHF
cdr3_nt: TGCGCCAGCAGCCAAGACGCCTCCTATAATTCACCCCTCCACTTT

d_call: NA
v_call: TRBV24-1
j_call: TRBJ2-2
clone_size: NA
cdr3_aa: CATSARAQSNTGELFF
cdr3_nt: TGTGCCACCAGTGCCCGAGCACAATCGAACACCGGGGAGCTGTTTTTT

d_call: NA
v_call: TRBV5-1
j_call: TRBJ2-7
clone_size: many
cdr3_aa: CASSLASGGLPYEQYF
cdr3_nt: TGCGCCAGCAGCTTGGCCTCGGGGGGCCTTCCCTACGAGCAGTACTTC

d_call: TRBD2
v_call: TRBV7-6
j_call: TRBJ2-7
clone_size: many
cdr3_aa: CASSRSGSFSGEQYF
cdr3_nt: TGTGCCAGCAGCCGTAGCGGGAGCTTCTCGGGCGAGCAGTACTTC

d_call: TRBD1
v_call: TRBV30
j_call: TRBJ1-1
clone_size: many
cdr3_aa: CAWAGQGGTEAFF
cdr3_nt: TGTGCCTGGGCAGGACAGGGTGGCACTGAAGCTTTCTTT

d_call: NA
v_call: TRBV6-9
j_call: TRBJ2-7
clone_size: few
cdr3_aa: CASSYGYRPYEQYF
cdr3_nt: TGTGCCAGCAGTTACGGGTATCGACCCTACGAGCAGTACTTC

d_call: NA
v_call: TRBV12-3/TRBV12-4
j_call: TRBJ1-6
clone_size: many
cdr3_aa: CASSPQPGQRGNSPLHF
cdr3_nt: TGTGCCAGCAGTCCTCAGCCGGGACAAAGGGGGAATTCACCCCTCCACTTT

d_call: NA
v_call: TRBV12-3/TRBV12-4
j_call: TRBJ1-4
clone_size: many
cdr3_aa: CASSPGRSNEKLFF
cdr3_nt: TGTGCCAGCAGCCCTGGCCGAAGCAATGAAAAACTGTTTTTT

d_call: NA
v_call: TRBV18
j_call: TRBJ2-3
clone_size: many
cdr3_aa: CASSPPYTDTQYF
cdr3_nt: TGTGCCAGCTCACCGCCGTACACAGATACGCAGTATTTT

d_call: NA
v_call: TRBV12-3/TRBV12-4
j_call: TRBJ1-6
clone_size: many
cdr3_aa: CASSFSGAYNSPLHF
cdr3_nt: TGTGCCAGCAGTTTTTCAGGGGCCTATAATTCACCCCTCCACTTT

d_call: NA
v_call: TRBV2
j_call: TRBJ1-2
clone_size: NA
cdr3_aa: CASSFVRADTPNYGYTF
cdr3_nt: TGTGCCAGCAGTTTTGTTAGGGCCGACACCCCTAACTATGGCTACACCTTC

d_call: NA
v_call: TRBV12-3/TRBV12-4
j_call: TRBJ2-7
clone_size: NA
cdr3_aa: CASSWGLETGRGYEQYF
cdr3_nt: TGTGCCAGCAGTTGGGGGTTGGAGACGGGCAGGGGTTACGAGCAGTACTTC

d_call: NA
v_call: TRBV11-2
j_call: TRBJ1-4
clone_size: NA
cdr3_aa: CASSLDPGRGEKLFF
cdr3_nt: TGTGCCAGCAGCTTAGATCCGGGTCGCGGAGAAAAACTGTTTTTT

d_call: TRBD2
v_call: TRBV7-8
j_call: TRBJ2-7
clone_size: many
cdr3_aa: CASSSLTSGSFNEQYF
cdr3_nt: TGTGCCAGCAGCTCACTAACTAGCGGGAGTTTCAACGAGCAGTACTTC

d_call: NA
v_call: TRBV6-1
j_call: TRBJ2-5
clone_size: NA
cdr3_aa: CASSALQGAGLAVQETQYF
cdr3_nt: TGTGCCAGCAGTGCCCTACAGGGGGCTGGACTAGCGGTACAAGAGACCCAGTACTTC

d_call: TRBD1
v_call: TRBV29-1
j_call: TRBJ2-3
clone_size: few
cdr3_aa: CSVDSGGGTDTQYF
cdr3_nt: TGCAGCGTTGATTCAGGGGGAGGCACAGATACGCAGTATTTT

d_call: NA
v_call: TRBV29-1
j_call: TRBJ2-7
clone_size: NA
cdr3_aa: CSVAGRAGEQYF
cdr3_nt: TGCAGCGTGGCGGGACGAGCCGGCGAGCAGTACTTC

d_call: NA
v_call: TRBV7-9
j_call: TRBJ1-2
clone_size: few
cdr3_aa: CASSSSTGYYGYTF
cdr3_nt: TGTGCCAGCAGCTCTTCGACAGGCTACTATGGCTACACCTTC

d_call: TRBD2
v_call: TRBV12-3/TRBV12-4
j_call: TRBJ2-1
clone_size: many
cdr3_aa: CASSLVEGLAGDEEQFF
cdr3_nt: TGTGCCAGCAGTTTGGTGGAGGGACTAGCGGGAGATGAAGAGCAGTTCTTC

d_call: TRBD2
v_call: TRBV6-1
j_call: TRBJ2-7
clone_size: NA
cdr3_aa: CASSTLAGDEQYF
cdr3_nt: TGTGCCAGCAGTACTCTAGCGGGAGACGAGCAGTACTTC

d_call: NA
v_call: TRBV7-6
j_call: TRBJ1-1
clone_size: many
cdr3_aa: CASSFNPGTEAFF
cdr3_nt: TGTGCCAGCAGCTTCAATCCTGGCACTGAAGCTTTCTTT

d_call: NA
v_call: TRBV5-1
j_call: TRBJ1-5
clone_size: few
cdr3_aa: CASSTDSIDQPQHF
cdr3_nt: TGCGCCAGCAGCACCGACAGTATCGATCAGCCCCAGCATTTT

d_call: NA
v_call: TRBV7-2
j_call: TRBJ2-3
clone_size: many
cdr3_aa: CASSPQGRGTDTQYF
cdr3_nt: TGTGCCAGCAGCCCACAGGGAAGAGGAACAGATACGCAGTATTTT

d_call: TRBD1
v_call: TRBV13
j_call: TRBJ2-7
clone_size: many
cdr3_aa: CASSLGQGAWEQYF
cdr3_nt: TGTGCCAGCAGCTTGGGACAGGGTGCGTGGGAGCAGTACTTC

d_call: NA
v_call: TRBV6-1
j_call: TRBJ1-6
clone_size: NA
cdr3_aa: CASSPLPGQRRNSPLHF
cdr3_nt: TGTGCCAGCAGTCCACTCCCTGGACAGCGCCGAAATTCACCCCTCCACTTT

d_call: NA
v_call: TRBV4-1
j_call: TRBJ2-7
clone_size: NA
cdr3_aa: CASSQDFSGFYEQYF
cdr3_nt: TGCGCCAGCAGCCAAGATTTTAGTGGCTTCTACGAGCAGTACTTC

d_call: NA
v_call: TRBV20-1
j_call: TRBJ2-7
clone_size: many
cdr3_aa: CSARGLGIGYEQYF
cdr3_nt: TGCAGTGCTAGAGGCCTAGGGATAGGGTACGAGCAGTACTTC

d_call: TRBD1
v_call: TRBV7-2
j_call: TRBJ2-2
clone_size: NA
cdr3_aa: CASSPRTGNPGELFF
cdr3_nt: TGTGCCAGCAGCCCCAGGACAGGGAATCCCGGGGAGCTGTTTTTT

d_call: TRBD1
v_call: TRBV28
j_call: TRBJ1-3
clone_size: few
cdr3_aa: CASSSGQGASTIYF
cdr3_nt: TGTGCCAGCAGTTCGGGACAGGGGGCGAGCACCATATATTTT

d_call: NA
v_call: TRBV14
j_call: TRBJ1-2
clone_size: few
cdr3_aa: CASSKGRNYGYTF
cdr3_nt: TGTGCCAGCAGCAAGGGTAGAAACTATGGCTACACCTTC

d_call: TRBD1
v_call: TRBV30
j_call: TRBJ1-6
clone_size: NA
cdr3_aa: CAWSVLPTQGEISPLHF
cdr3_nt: TGTGCCTGGAGTGTTCTCCCGACACAGGGGGAAATTTCACCCCTCCACTTT

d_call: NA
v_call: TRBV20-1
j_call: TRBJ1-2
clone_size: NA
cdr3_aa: CSARTGFVYGYTF
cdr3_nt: TGCAGTGCTAGAACAGGGTTTGTCTATGGCTACACCTTC

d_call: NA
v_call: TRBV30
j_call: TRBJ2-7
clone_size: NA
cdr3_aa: CAWSPGPLREQYF
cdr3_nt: TGTGCCTGGAGTCCCGGGCCCCTGCGGGAGCAGTACTTC

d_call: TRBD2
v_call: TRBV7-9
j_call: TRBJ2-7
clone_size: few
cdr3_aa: CASSPQNSGSYEQYF
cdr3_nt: TGTGCCAGCAGCCCCCAAAATAGCGGGTCCTACGAGCAGTACTTC

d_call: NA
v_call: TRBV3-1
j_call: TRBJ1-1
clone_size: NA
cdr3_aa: CASSQEQGRYNTEAFF
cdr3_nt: TGTGCCAGCAGCCAAGAACAGGGTCGATATAACACTGAAGCTTTCTTT

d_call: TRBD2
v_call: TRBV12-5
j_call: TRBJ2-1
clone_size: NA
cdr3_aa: CASGLATPGTSGYSSYNEQFF
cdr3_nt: TGTGCTAGTGGTTTGGCAACCCCCGGGACTAGCGGGTATAGCTCCTACAATGAGCAGTTCTTC

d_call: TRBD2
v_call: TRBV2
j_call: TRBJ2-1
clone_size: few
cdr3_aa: CASSEPAGVRVEQFF
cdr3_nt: TGTGCCAGCAGTGAACCAGCGGGAGTAAGGGTTGAGCAGTTCTTC

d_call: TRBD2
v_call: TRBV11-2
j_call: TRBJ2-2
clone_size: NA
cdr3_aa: CASSFSGRVTGELFF
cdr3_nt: TGTGCCAGCAGCTTTAGCGGGAGAGTCACCGGGGAGCTGTTTTTT

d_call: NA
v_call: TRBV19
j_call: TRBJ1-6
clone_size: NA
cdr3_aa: CASTPLGGNRSPLHF
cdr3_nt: TGTGCCAGTACTCCGCTGGGGGGGAATCGATCACCCCTCCACTTT

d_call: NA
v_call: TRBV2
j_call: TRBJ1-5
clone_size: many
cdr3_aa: CASRYDRGNQPQHF
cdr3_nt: TGTGCCAGCAGGTACGACAGAGGCAATCAGCCCCAGCATTTT

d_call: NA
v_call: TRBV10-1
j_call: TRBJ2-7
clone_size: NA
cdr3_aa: CASSESRLGIGQKASYEQYF
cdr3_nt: TGCGCCAGCAGTGAAAGTCGGCTGGGGATAGGACAAAAGGCTTCCTACGAGCAGTACTTC

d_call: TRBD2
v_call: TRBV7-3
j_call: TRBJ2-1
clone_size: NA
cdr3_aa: CASSSGLGLRAQFF
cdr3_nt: TGTGCCAGCAGCTCGGGACTAGGGCTACGGGCGCAGTTCTTC

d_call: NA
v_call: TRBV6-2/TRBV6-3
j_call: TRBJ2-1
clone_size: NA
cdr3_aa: CASSYSMATVGNEQFF
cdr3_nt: TGTGCCAGCAGTTACTCGATGGCTACCGTTGGAAATGAGCAGTTCTTC

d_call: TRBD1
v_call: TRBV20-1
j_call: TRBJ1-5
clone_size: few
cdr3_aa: CSARVRAGGHQPQHF
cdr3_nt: TGCAGTGCTAGAGTGCGGGCAGGGGGCCATCAGCCCCAGCATTTT

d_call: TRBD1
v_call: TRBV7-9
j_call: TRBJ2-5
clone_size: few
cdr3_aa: CASSSNTEDRVETQYF
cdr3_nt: TGTGCCAGCAGCTCTAACACGGAGGACAGGGTGGAGACCCAGTACTTC

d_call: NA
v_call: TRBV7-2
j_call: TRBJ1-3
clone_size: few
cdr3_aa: CASSLKFSGNTIYF
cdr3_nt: TGCGCCAGCAGCTTAAAATTCTCTGGAAACACCATATATTTT

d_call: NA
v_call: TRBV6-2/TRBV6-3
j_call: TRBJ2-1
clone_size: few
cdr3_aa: CASSPPSPEQFF
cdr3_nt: TGTGCCAGCAGCCCACCCTCCCCCGAGCAGTTCTTC

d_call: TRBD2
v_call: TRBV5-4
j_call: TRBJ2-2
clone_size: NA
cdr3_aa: CASSLDLAVDTGELFF
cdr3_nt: TGTGCCAGCAGCTTGGATCTAGCGGTAGATACCGGGGAGCTGTTTTTT

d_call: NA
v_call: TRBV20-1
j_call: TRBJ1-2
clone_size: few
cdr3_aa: CSARDPGRGGYGYTF
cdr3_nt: TGCAGTGCTAGAGATCCCGGCAGGGGAGGTTATGGCTACACCTTC

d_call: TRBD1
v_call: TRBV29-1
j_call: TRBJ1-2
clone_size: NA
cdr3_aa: CSVRPVRQGAIKNYGYTF
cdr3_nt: TGCAGCGTTCGACCGGTTCGACAGGGGGCTATTAAAAACTATGGCTACACCTTC